This T cell receptor beta chain was captured by sequencing in a study of T cells in Graves' hyperthyroidism and ophthalmopathy. A roughly 9.7 ml volume of fresh peripheral blood provided the PBMCs. Using RNA transcripts as the source, TCR beta CDR3 regions were amplified. A first-round RT-PCR of the TCR CDR3 used the HTBI primer set. TCRdb passed the multiplex PCR reads through MiXCR, listing each CDR3 protein once. The table shows 300,000 to 400,000 distinct CDR3 sequences, with about 14% occurring only once. The CDR3 runs 14 residues. Trimming took 1 base from V and 2 from J, leaving 8 bases between them. This clonotype was picked up many times.

The material sequenced was blood. The gene calls are TRBV12-3 or TRBV12-4 and TRBJ1-2; D is possibly TRBD1 (6 bases). The clonotype comes from a woman in her 30s with Graves' ophthalmopathy. The CDR3: CASSLGTENYGYTF. CDR3 bases: TGTGCCAGCAGTTTAGGGACAGAGAACTATGGCTACACCTTC.